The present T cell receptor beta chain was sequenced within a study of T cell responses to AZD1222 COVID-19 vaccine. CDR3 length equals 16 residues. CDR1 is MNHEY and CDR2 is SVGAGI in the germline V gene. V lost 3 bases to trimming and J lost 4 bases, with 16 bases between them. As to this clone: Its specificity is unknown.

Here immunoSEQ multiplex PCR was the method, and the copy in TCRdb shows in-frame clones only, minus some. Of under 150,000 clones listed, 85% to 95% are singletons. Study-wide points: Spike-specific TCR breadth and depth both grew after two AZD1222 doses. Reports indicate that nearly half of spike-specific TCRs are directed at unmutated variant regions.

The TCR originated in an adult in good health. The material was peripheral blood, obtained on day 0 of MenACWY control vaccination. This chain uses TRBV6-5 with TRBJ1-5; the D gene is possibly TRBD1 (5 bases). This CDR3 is CASSYIRGSLNQPQHF. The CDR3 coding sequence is TGTGCCAGCAGTTATATCCGGGGCTCTCTAAATCAGCCCCAGCATTTT.